A single sample gave rise to the 9 T cell receptor beta chains below, sequenced in a study of blood T cells in healthy people across ages. Then a second PCR, running roughly 7 to 11 cycles, was carried out with a sample-barcoded 5' primer and a J-beta primer mix. TCRdb fed the 5' RACE reads into MiXCR, producing one record per CDR3 protein. The profile shows 1.5 million or so distinct CDR3 sequences, roughly 43% of them singletons. Input material: blood. These receptors came from a young woman in good health.

This chain connects TRBV4-3 to TRBJ2-7; 9 bases are shared with TRBD1. The V gene's germline CDR1 is LGHNA and CDR2 YSLEER. CDR3 length: 13 amino acids. Trimming cost V 1 base and J 9 bases; bases outside gene matches: 4. The CDR3 DNA reads TGCGCCAGCAGCCAAGTAACAGGGGGCCGGCAGTACTTC. The encoded protein is CASSQVTGGRQYF.

This clonotype was counted between two and nine times. This chain connects TRBV14 to TRBJ1-2; tentative D call: TRBD1 (5 bases). The CDR3 consists of 15 residues. CDR1 and CDR2 (germline): SGHDN, FVKESK. Trimming removed 0 bases from V and 7 bases from J, with 15 bases in between. The CDR3 DNA reads as TGTGCCAGCAGCCAAGATGTTAGGGGTTGGAGTGGCTACACCTTC. This translates into CASSQDVRGWSGYTF.

This clonotype has a handful of counts. V usage is TRBV25-1 and J usage is TRBJ2-5; D remains unclear. Germline V lookup: CDR1 MGHDK, CDR2 SYGVNS. V gave up 4 bases and J gave up 3 bases, with 21 bases separating them. The CDR3 loop spans 17 amino acids. The CDR3 here is CASSAPRTPQLEETQYF. CDR3 DNA: TGTGCCAGCAGTGCCCCCCGGACCCCTCAATTAGAAGAGACCCAGTACTTC.

This clonotype was picked up a small number of times. The CDR3 reads CASGLVLAGATTYGYTF. The CDR3 DNA sequence: TGTGCTAGTGGTTTGGTACTGGCGGGGGCGACAACATATGGCTACACCTTC. This chain connects TRBV12-5 to TRBJ1-2; D possibly corresponds to TRBD1 (6 bases). V lost 0 bases and J 5 bases, leaving 19 bases between the germline ends. CDR1 and CDR2 (germline): LGHNT, FRNRAP. The CDR3 length is 17 residues.

The rearrangement links TRBV20-1 to TRBJ1-5; D is unclear. This CDR3 contains 15 residues. V lost 1 base to trimming and J lost 3 bases, with 13 bases between them. Germline CDR1 DFQATT, CDR2 SNEGSKA (reference sequence). The CDR3 loop is CSARGGIGFNQPQHF. The CDR3 nucleotides read TGCAGTGCTAGAGGGGGTATCGGTTTCAATCAGCCCCAGCATTTT.

This clonotype has more than one count but fewer than ten. The chain employs TRBV6-5 and TRBJ2-1; D is perhaps TRBD1 (5 bases). The J call is uncertain, as TRBJ2-7 better fits the DNA end. This CDR3 is built from 15 residues. Germline V lookup: CDR1 MNHEY, CDR2 SVGAGI. This CDR3 is CASSYIRGSYNEQYF. The CDR3 coding sequence is TGTGCCAGCAGTTACATTAGGGGCTCCTACAATGAGCAGTACTTC.

V gene TRBV12-3 or TRBV12-4 combines with J gene TRBJ1-5, with no clear D. This CDR3 region has 12 residues. Trimming shortened V by 7 bases and J by 5 bases, and 9 bases separated the two germline ends. CDR3 in DNA: TGTGCCAGCACCCGATATGATCAGCCCCAGCATTTT. Its protein is CASTRYDQPQHF.

This clonotype was picked up a small number of times. The chain links TRBV4-3 to TRBJ2-1; no reliable D call. The CDR3 consists of 16 residues. Trimming took 4 bases from V and 5 from J, leaving 18 bases between them. The germline gives CDR1 LGHNA, CDR2 YSLEER. The CDR3 sequence: CASSLTTHTLDNEQFF. The CDR3 nucleotides read TGCGCCAGCAGCCTCACCACCCACACCCTGGACAATGAGCAGTTCTTC.

This CDR3 is CASSTGDRVGEKLFF. In nucleotides, the CDR3 is TGCGCCAGCAGCACGGGCGACAGGGTAGGGGAAAAACTGTTTTTT. The chain joins TRBV5-1 to TRBJ1-4, with 7 bases fitting TRBD1. Germline CDR1 SGHRS, CDR2 YFSETQ. The CDR3 consists of 15 residues. J lost 8 bases, V lost 4 bases, and 11 bases had no gene match.